The text below deals with one T cell receptor beta chain. This clonotype was counted ten times or more. It has no known antigen specificity. One base away there is no much larger clone; base qualities are not given. This record comes from a study of T-cell reconstitution after alpha-beta-depleted transplantation in children (dated by TCRdb to about 2016). Describing the broader study: T-cell immune reconstitution after TCRalphabeta/CD19-depleted allogeneic hematopoietic cell transplantation in children was quantitatively tracked in the study by means of TCR repertoire profiling.

Library construction relied on PCR. The reads were generated on an Illumina HiSeq 2500. To normalize quantification of the TCRbeta repertoire, the TCR libraries were built with molecular barcoding that relied on unique molecular identifiers. The public reads were reprocessed in TCRdb via fastp at Q25 and MiXCR, keeping in-frame beta chains. Under each unique CDR3 protein, matching rows form one entry showing the most common genes and DNA. The table for this sample lists 240,000 or so distinct CDR3 sequences; around 11% of them were counted only once. The top ten hold approximately 2.9% of the sample. Reading from cysteine to phenylalanine, the CDR3 counts 17 amino acids. The entry retains the CDR3 DNA only, 51 bases that are in frame from base 1. Trimming takes 5 bases off V and 8 bases off J; junction bases not matched to a gene: 18. Per the germline V gene, SQVTM is the CDR1 and ANQGSEA is the CDR2.

Here the sequenced sample was PBMCs from the stem cell graft donor, taken from the stem cell graft. The chain is encoded by TRBV29-1 joined to TRBJ2-1; the junction holds 10 bases that match TRBD2. This receptor was obtained from a human donor who donated a stem cell graft to a child with acute lymphoblastic leukemia. The nucleotide sequence reads as follows: TGCAGCGTTCCCACCCACCTGGGGCTAGCGGGAGTGGATGAGCAGTTCTTC. It codes for CSVPTHLGLAGVDEQFF.